What follows are 14 T cell receptor beta chains derived from one specimen sequenced in a study of blood T cell repertoires in COVID-19. TCRdb keeps only in-frame clones here, not all; method: immunoSEQ multiplex PCR. The top ten hold around 4.4% of the sample, which has under 350,000 clones, 80% to 90% seen once. Sequencing was carried out using peripheral blood. The source of these receptors is a man aged 35 to 55 with acute or convalescent COVID-19.

This chain links TRBV6-6 with TRBJ2-3; D call uncertain. Trimming shortened V by 4 bases and J by 3 bases, and 8 bases separated the two germline ends. This CDR3 region has 13 residues. Germline lookup yields CDR1 MNHNY and CDR2 SVGAGI (reference sequence). CDR3: CASSFSWTDTQYF. CDR3 nucleotide sequence: TGTGCCAGCAGTTTCAGTTGGACAGATACGCAGTATTTT.

CDR3 residues: CASSEHSNYGYTF. CDR3 coding DNA: TGTGCCAGCAGTGAACACTCTAACTATGGCTACACCTTC. The V and J genes are TRBV6-1 and TRBJ1-2; D unresolved. The CDR3 spans 13 residues. V lost 2 bases and J lost 0, with 4 bases in between. The V gene's germline CDR1 is MNHNS and CDR2 SASEGT.

J is TRBJ1-6 and V is TRBV30, with D hard to call. Germline CDR1 reads GTSNPN; CDR2 reads SVGIG (reference sequence). The CDR3 is made up of 14 amino acids. V dropped 2 bases and J dropped 8 bases, with 13 bases sitting between them. The CDR3 coding sequence is TGTGCCTGGAGTACGACTTTTGAGGATTCACCCCTCCACTTT. Translated: CAWSTTFEDSPLHF.

The genes are TRBV19 and TRBJ1-5, with TRBD1 matching 8 bases. The germline V gene has CDR1 LNHDA and CDR2 SQIVND (reference sequence). The CDR3 loop spans 14 amino acids. Trimming at V came to 5 bases and at J to 10 bases, leaving 10 bases not matched to a gene. The CDR3 spells CASSPRTGLVPQHF. The DNA for the CDR3 is TGTGCCAGTAGTCCGCGGACAGGGCTAGTACCCCAGCATTTT.

The DNA of the CDR3 is TGTGCCAGCAGCTTGCACAGTTCCTACAATGAGCAGTTCTTC. It codes for CASSLHSSYNEQFF. The chain uses TRBV5-5 and TRBJ2-1, with D unresolved. The germline CDR1 and CDR2 sequences are SGHKS and YYEKEE (reference sequence). Trimming removed 1 base from V and 1 base from J, with 6 bases in between. The CDR3 totals 14 residues.

This clone was observed once. CDR3: CASTWGGEGGYTF. The CDR3 region has the DNA TGTGCCAGCACCTGGGGGGGGGAAGGAGGCTACACCTTC. The gene calls are TRBV12-3 or TRBV12-4 and TRBJ1-2; a weak D match, TRBD1 (5 bases). V dropped 7 bases and J dropped 8 bases, with 17 bases sitting between them. The CDR3 length is 13 residues.

DNA for the CDR3: TGCGCCAGCAGCCAAGTGGCCGGGACAGCGACGGCCTACGAGCAGTACTTC. As protein: CASSQVAGTATAYEQYF. V gene TRBV4-1 combines with J gene TRBJ2-7; TRBD1 matches at 7 bases. The CDR3 runs 17 residues. Germline lookup yields CDR1 MGHRA and CDR2 YSYEKL. The ends lost 1 base at V and 2 bases at J; junction bases unmatched: 11.

This rearrangement joins TRBV7-3 to TRBJ2-1; TRBD2 aligns across 14 bases. CDR3 size: 17 residues. V shed 2 bases and J 11 bases; nucleotides not matched to a gene: 11. Germline V lookup: CDR1 SGHTA, CDR2 FQGTGA. The CDR3 is CASSLGISGTSGGQQFF. The CDR3 DNA reads as TGTGCCAGCAGCTTAGGTATCTCCGGGACTAGCGGGGGACAGCAGTTCTTC.

This clone was counted a single time. The chain employs TRBV5-1 and TRBJ1-2; the D gene is possibly TRBD1 (6 bases). The CDR3 covers 15 residues. The V end was cut by 4 bases, the J end by 4 bases, with 17 bases between. Per the germline V gene, CDR1 is SGHRS and CDR2 is YFSETQ. CDR3 bases: TGCGCCAGCAGCCTCGGAAGAGGGGACATCTATGGCTACACCTTC. Encoded protein: CASSLGRGDIYGYTF.

The V and J genes are TRBV5-1 and TRBJ1-3; D uncertain. Germline V lookup: CDR1 SGHRS, CDR2 YFSETQ. This CDR3 contains 16 residues. Trimming took 0 bases from V and 0 from J, leaving 10 bases between them. CDR3 sequence (DNA): TGCGCCAGCAGCTTGGGGCTGCCGGGCTCTGGAAACACCATATATTTT. Translation gives CASSLGLPGSGNTIYF. Supplemented by reference TRBV5-1 and TRBJ1-3, the full variable domain reads KAGVTQTPRYLIKTRGQQVTLSCSPISGHRSVSWYQQTPGQGLQFLFEYFSETQRNKGNFPGRFSGRQFSNSRSEMNVSTLELGDSALYLCASSLGLPGSGNTIYFGEGSWLTVV.

This chain connects TRBV27 to TRBJ2-3; TRBD1 aligns across 7 bases. The CDR3 is 17 amino acids. The germline V gene has CDR1 MNHEY and CDR2 SMNVEV (reference sequence). With V trimmed by 7 bases and J by 2 bases, 15 bases remained unmatched. The CDR3 loop is CASTKYRGIGNTDTQYF. The CDR3 region has the DNA TGTGCCAGCACCAAATACAGGGGAATAGGTAACACAGATACGCAGTATTTT.

This clone was counted a single time. J is TRBJ2-4 and V is TRBV10-3, with D perhaps matching TRBD1 (5 bases). V lost 0 bases, J lost 3 bases, and 15 bases lay in between. This CDR3 is built from 17 residues. CDR1 and CDR2 from the germline V gene are ENHRY and SYGVKD. CDR3 nucleotides: TGTGCCATCAGTGAGTCGGGGCCTCTAGGGGTCAAAAACATTCAGTACTTC. Its protein is CAISESGPLGVKNIQYF.

The V call is TRBV2, the J call TRBJ2-1; the match to TRBD2 covers 7 bases. Trimming at V came to 9 bases and at J to 8 bases, leaving 13 bases not matched to a gene. Germline CDR1 reads SNHLY; CDR2 reads FYNNEI. The CDR3 is 14 amino acids. As DNA, the CDR3 is TGTGCCAGTGGCACGGACTGGGGGGGGGATGAGCAGTTCTTC. The encoded protein is CASGTDWGGDEQFF.

The chain uses TRBV5-5 and TRBJ2-2; the D is unclear. V was pared by 4 bases and J by 5 bases, with 9 bases between. Per germline, CDR1 SGHKS and CDR2 YYEKEE (reference sequence). The CDR3 contains 13 residues. The CDR3 nucleotides read TGTGCCAGCAGCCCTGGCCCGACCGGGGAGCTGTTTTTT. Its translation is CASSPGPTGELFF.